The 18 T cell receptor beta chains below all came from one sample that was sequenced in a study of OX40 agonist ivuxolimab in advanced cancers. The assay was immunoSEQ multiplex PCR, and TCRdb's table has in-frame clones only and misses some. The table includes around 77,000 clones, approximately 92% detected once. The sequenced sample was CD4+ or CD8+ T cells sorted from blood, obtained in a trial of the OX40 agonist ivuxolimab. These receptors originate from an adult with an advanced solid tumor such as melanoma, head and neck, liver or kidney cancer.

CDR3 sequence: CASSSISTDTQYF. CDR3 DNA sequence: TGTGCCAGCAGTTCGATTAGCACAGATACGCAGTATTTT. The chain employs TRBV28 and TRBJ2-3; D unresolved. The CDR3 is 13 residues long. Germline V gene sequence: CDR1 MDHEN, CDR2 SYDVKM. V lost 4 bases and J 0 bases, leaving 5 bases between the germline ends.

This clone was seen only a few times. The V call is TRBV7-9, the J call TRBJ1-6; D might be TRBD1 (5 bases). This CDR3 is 16 amino acids long. V dropped 0 bases and J dropped 10 bases, with 16 bases sitting between them. Germline V gives CDR1 SEHNR, CDR2 FQNEAQ (reference sequence). CDR3 loop: CASSLAAQGPNSPLHF. In DNA form, the CDR3 reads TGTGCCAGCAGCTTAGCGGCGCAGGGACCCAACTCACCCCTCCACTTT.

The CDR3 is CASSLDHSTDTQYF. The CDR3 DNA sequence: TGTGCCAGCAGCTTAGATCACAGCACAGATACGCAGTATTTT. The chain recombines TRBV11-2 with TRBJ2-3, with D uncertain. Germline V gene sequence: CDR1 SGHAT, CDR2 FQNNGV. The CDR3 consists of 14 residues. Deletions cut 0 bases from V and 0 bases from J, with 4 bases between. Supplemented by reference TRBV11-2 and TRBJ2-3, the full variable domain reads EAGVAQSPRYKIIEKRQSVAFWCNPISGHATLYWYQQILGQGPKLLIQFQNNGVVDDSQLPKDRFSAERLKGVDSTLKIQPAKLEDSAVYLCASSLDHSTDTQYFGPGTRLTVL.

The CDR3 reads CASSIRLDVAFF. The CDR3 DNA sequence: TGTGCCAGTAGTATTCGGTTGGATGTAGCTTTCTTT. The V call is TRBV19, the J call TRBJ1-1; no firm D call. The CDR3 length is 12 residues. CDR1 LNHDA and CDR2 SQIVND come from the germline V gene (reference sequence). The V end was cut by 3 bases, the J end by 10 bases, with 12 bases between.

In its sample, this clone was seen once. The gene calls are TRBV27 and TRBJ2-2; 9 nucleotides agree with TRBD1. The CDR3 covers 16 residues. The V gene's germline CDR1 is MNHEY and CDR2 SMNVEV (reference sequence). V lost 6 bases to trimming and J lost 3 bases; unmatched junction nucleotides: 8. Written as DNA, the CDR3 is TGTGCCAGCAGCCCACGGACAGGGGCAGACACCGGGGAGCTGTTTTTT. It codes for CASSPRTGADTGELFF.

The chain employs TRBV2 and TRBJ1-1; D gene uncertain. Germline V CDR1 and CDR2: SNHLY, FYNNEI. The CDR3 length is 11 residues. Trimming cost V 8 bases and J 6 bases, with 10 bases left between them. The CDR3 DNA reads TGTGCCAGCCTTGAGGGCCCTGAAGCTTTCTTT. Translated: CASLEGPEAFF.

The J gene is TRBJ2-3, the V gene TRBV5-1; 7 bases are a match to TRBD2. This CDR3 is 15 amino acids long. V lost 6 bases, J lost 4 bases, and 11 bases stayed unmatched. CDR1 and CDR2 (germline): SGHRS, YFSETQ. The CDR3: CASNPRAGDADTQYF. DNA for the CDR3: TGCGCCAGCAATCCCCGGGCGGGAGATGCAGATACGCAGTATTTT.

The genes are TRBV28 and TRBJ2-7, with unresolved D. This CDR3 comprises 13 residues. CDR1 MDHEN and CDR2 SYDVKM come from the germline V gene. V was pared by 7 bases and J by 9 bases, with 19 bases between. As DNA, the CDR3 is TGTGCCAGCACCAACGGTGGGCGGCCAGGGCAGTACTTC. This codes for CASTNGGRPGQYF.

This rearrangement joins TRBV5-8 to TRBJ2-5; 10 nucleotides line up with TRBD1. Germline trimming cut 3 bases from V and 2 bases from J; bases unmatched to any gene: 10. The CDR3 spans 17 residues. Germline V gene lookup returns CDR1 SGHTS and CDR2 YDEGEE. The CDR3 region is CASSSQGRTGGQETQYF. The CDR3 DNA follows: TGTGCCAGCAGCTCACAAGGGAGGACAGGGGGACAAGAGACCCAGTACTTC.

This clone was found a few times. This chain joins TRBV2 and TRBJ2-1, with no clear D. Germline values: CDR1 SNHLY, CDR2 FYNNEI. With 7 bases removed from V and 9 bases from J, the gap between germline ends came to 19 bases. The CDR3 has 14 residues. This chain's CDR3 is CASTETTSSSEQFF. CDR3 nucleotides: TGTGCCAGCACCGAAACTACTTCTAGTAGTGAGCAGTTCTTC.

This clone was observed once. This rearrangement joins TRBV15 to TRBJ1-1, with D unresolved. Germline V lookup: CDR1 LNHNV, CDR2 YYDKDF (reference sequence). The CDR3 consists of 16 residues. V was clipped by 6 bases and J by 0 bases, with 17 bases between them. In nucleotides, the CDR3 is TGTGCCACCAGGCCGGCACAGTGGGCCATGAACACTGAAGCTTTCTTT. Amino acid sequence: CATRPAQWAMNTEAFF.

This clone was observed a few times. The rearrangement links TRBV7-2 to TRBJ2-7; D may be TRBD2 (6 bases). This CDR3 has 15 residues. V shed 5 bases and J shed 4 bases, with 18 bases lying between them. CDR1 and CDR2 (germline): SGHTA, FQGNSA. The DNA for the CDR3 is TGTGCCAGCAGCCCCGGGACTGGGCCCCTATACGAGCAGTACTTC. Translating it yields CASSPGTGPLYEQYF.

The J gene is TRBJ1-1, the V gene TRBV21-1. TRBV21-1 is recorded as a pseudogene. The CDR3 runs to 19 residues. CDR3 residues: CASSKALSIGGARNTEAFF. As DNA, the CDR3 is TGTGCCAGCAGCAAAGCGCTTTCGATCGGCGGGGCCAGGAACACTGAAGCTTTCTTT.

This clone occurred a few times. V usage is TRBV9 and J usage is TRBJ1-2, with D hard to call. Looked up from germline, CDR1 is SGDLS and CDR2 is YYNGEE. This CDR3 is built from 12 residues. Deletions cut 0 bases from V and 7 bases from J, with 7 bases between. The CDR3 region is CASSVELGGYTF. In nucleotides, the CDR3 is TGTGCCAGCAGCGTAGAGTTGGGTGGCTACACCTTC.

The V and J genes are TRBV6-6 and TRBJ1-6, with D unclear. The CDR3 extends over 14 amino acids. Germline loops: CDR1 MNHNY, CDR2 SVGAGI (reference sequence). V lost 1 base, J lost 6 bases, and 7 bases lay in between. The chain's CDR3 is CASSYWGGNSPLHF. DNA of the CDR3: TGTGCCAGCAGTTACTGGGGAGGTAATTCACCCCTCCACTTT.

On this clone: At one end the junction does not follow the germline gene, possibly because of a read error. This sample also contains other DNA sequences that code for the same CDR3. The chain recombines TRBV4-2 with TRBJ1-3; D is uncertain. The CDR3 loop spans 16 amino acids. Germline CDR1 LGHNA, CDR2 YNFKEQ. The CDR3 DNA reads TGTGCCAGCAGCCAAGAAGGGTCAGTCTCTGGAAATACCATATATTTT. As protein: CASSQEGSVSGNTIYF.

The chain recombines TRBV5-1 with TRBJ2-7; 9 nucleotides match TRBD1. Germline trimming cut 4 bases from V and 0 bases from J; bases unmatched to any gene: 14. The CDR3 covers 18 residues. CDR1 and CDR2 from the germline V gene are SGHRS and YFSETQ. This chain's CDR3 is CASSRTGVSQSGSYEQYF. The DNA for the CDR3 is TGCGCCAGCAGCCGGACAGGGGTTAGCCAGAGCGGCTCCTACGAGCAGTACTTC.

The chain employs TRBV10-1 and TRBJ2-7; D may be TRBD1 (6 bases). Per germline, CDR1 WNHNN and CDR2 SYGVQD (reference sequence). This CDR3 is 13 amino acids long. V was cut by 2 bases and J by 6 bases, with 11 bases left in between. The CDR3 region is CASSENRVAEQYF. The DNA for the CDR3 is TGCGCCAGCAGTGAGAACAGGGTTGCCGAGCAGTACTTC.